Below, 25 T cell receptor beta chains from the same sample are listed, as sequenced in a study of cytomegalovirus exposure and HLA in healthy donors. Primers included in the PCR were 60 Vbeta and 13 Jbeta primers. Sequencing used immunoSEQ multiplex PCR; TCRdb keeps in-frame clones, though not all of them. The table shows approximately 210,000 clones, with around 87% occurring only once. Sequencing input: PBMCs. These receptors all stem from a man aged 30-40 years in good health and CMV-seronegative.

The chain joins TRBV11-2 to TRBJ2-7; 7 bases match TRBD1. The CDR3 has 15 amino acids. Germline CDR1 and CDR2: SGHAT and FQNNGV. J lost 3 bases, V lost 1 base, and 6 bases had no gene match. Written as DNA, the CDR3 is TGTGCCAGCAGCTTAGTGGGACAGAGAAACTACGAGCAGTACTTC. Translating it yields CASSLVGQRNYEQYF.

V and J are TRBV7-9 and TRBJ2-7, with no clear D. The CDR3 has 11 residues. The V gene lost 2 bases and the J gene lost 11 bases, with 10 bases spanning the gap. The germline CDR1 and CDR2 sequences are SEHNR and FQNEAQ (reference sequence). The DNA of the CDR3 is TGTGCCAGCAGCTTACGAGTGGAGAAGTACTTC. It codes for CASSLRVEKYF.

The rearrangement joins TRBV29-1 to TRBJ2-2, with TRBD2 identical over 8 bases. Germline CDR1 is SQVTM and CDR2 is ANQGSEA. The V segment lost 5 bases and the J segment 6 bases; nucleotides outside the gene matches: 5. This CDR3 is 13 amino acids long. CDR3 loop: CSVIGRAAGELFF. DNA of the CDR3: TGCAGCGTTATCGGGAGGGCCGCCGGGGAGCTGTTTTTT.

This sequence joins TRBV30 and TRBJ2-7, with D possibly being TRBD2 (8 bases). The length of the CDR3 is 13 residues. Germline-derived CDR1 and CDR2 are GTSNPN and SVGIG (reference sequence). The chain's CDR3 is CAVGRGPFYEQYF. The CDR3 coding sequence is TGTGCTGTCGGGAGGGGGCCCTTCTACGAGCAGTACTTC.

The V call is TRBV6-1, the J call TRBJ2-1; TRBD2 is a possible D gene (6 bases). This CDR3 is 13 amino acids long. The germline V gene encodes CDR1 MNHNS and CDR2 SASEGT. V gave up 6 bases and J gave up 4 bases, with 10 bases separating them. For the CDR3, the DNA is TGTGCCAGCAGAAAGAGCGGGTACAATGAGCAGTTCTTC. This codes for CASRKSGYNEQFF.

About this clone itself: Other DNA variants within this sample encode the same CDR3. The gene calls are TRBV28 and TRBJ2-7; D is perhaps TRBD2 (5 bases). This CDR3 comprises 14 residues. Trimming took off 2 bases at V and 3 bases at J, with 11 bases between the two ends. Looked up from germline, CDR1 is MDHEN and CDR2 is SYDVKM. DNA of the CDR3: TGTGCCAGCAGTTTAGGGAGCGGAATCTACGAGCAGTACTTC. It encodes CASSLGSGIYEQYF.

The genes are TRBV6-5 and TRBJ1-6; D is unresolved. The CDR3 has 12 residues. V lost 6 bases and J lost 10, with 10 bases in between. Germline V gene sequence: CDR1 MNHEY, CDR2 SVGAGI. The CDR3 sequence: CASSPQSSPLHF. CDR3 nucleotide sequence: TGTGCCAGCAGCCCACAGTCCTCACCCCTCCACTTT.

The count of this clone is one. J is TRBJ2-7 and V is TRBV18; 8 bases agree with TRBD1. V lost 0 bases to trimming and J lost 2 bases; unmatched junction nucleotides: 0. Germline-derived CDR1 and CDR2 are KGHSH and LQKENI. The CDR3 totals 14 residues. CDR3 in DNA: TGTGCCAGCTCACCACCGGACAGGGCCTACGAGCAGTACTTC. Translating it yields CASSPPDRAYEQYF.

The CDR3 DNA is TGTGCCAGCAGTGAATCTAGCGGGGGGAATGAGCAGTTCTTC. It specifies CASSESSGGNEQFF. The genes are TRBV6-4 and TRBJ2-1; 11 bases line up with TRBD2. V gave up 3 bases and J gave up 7 bases; unmatched junction bases: 2. This CDR3 has 14 amino acids. Germline loops: CDR1 MRHNA, CDR2 SNTAGT.

The chain carries TRBV29-1 and TRBJ1-1; D is possibly TRBD1 (6 bases). Deletions cut 7 bases from V and 3 bases from J, with 15 bases between. The CDR3 extends over 13 amino acids. Germline CDR1 is SQVTM and CDR2 is ANQGSEA. CDR3 protein: CSATGSIDTEAFF. The CDR3 DNA is TGCAGCGCCACAGGGTCGATAGACACTGAAGCTTTCTTT.

The count of this clone is one. The chain joins TRBV6-5 to TRBJ1-3; D is perhaps TRBD1 (6 bases). Trimming took off 2 bases at V and 0 bases at J, with 8 bases between the two ends. The CDR3 spans 15 residues. CDR1 is MNHEY, CDR2 SVGAGI, per germline. DNA for the CDR3: TGTGCCAGCAGTTACGCGACAGGCTCTGGAAACACCATATATTTT. As protein: CASSYATGSGNTIYF.

The rearrangement links TRBV28 to TRBJ2-2, with 9 bases aligning to TRBD1. Germline CDR1 and CDR2: MDHEN and SYDVKM. The CDR3 contains 15 residues. V trimming: 3 bases; J trimming: 1 base; junction bases outside the gene matches: 0. CDR3 protein: CASSLGQGNTGELFF. CDR3 nucleotide sequence: TGTGCCAGCAGTTTGGGACAGGGGAACACCGGGGAGCTGTTTTTT.

The gene calls are TRBV7-8 and TRBJ2-7; TRBD1 agrees at 8 bases. CDR3 length: 15 amino acids. CDR1 SGHVS and CDR2 FQNEAQ come from the germline V gene. The V gene end was trimmed by 4 bases and the J gene end by 4 bases; junction bases not matched to a gene: 9. The CDR3 is CASSSPTGAGYEQYF. CDR3 in DNA: TGTGCCAGCAGCTCCCCGACAGGGGCCGGGTACGAGCAGTACTTC.

A remark on this clone: At one of its ends the junction is not consistent with the germline gene, which may arise from a read error. J is TRBJ2-7 and V is TRBV7-9; the match to TRBD2 covers 9 bases. The germline gives CDR1 SEHNR, CDR2 FQNEAQ (reference sequence). The CDR3 length is 14 residues. The CDR3 nucleotides are TGTTCCAGCAGCCGGACTAGCGACTCCTACGAGCAGTACTTC. It encodes CSSSRTSDSYEQYF.

The V gene is TRBV19, the J gene TRBJ2-7, with D tentatively TRBD2 (6 bases). V dropped 4 bases and J dropped 3 bases, with 22 bases sitting between them. The CDR3 totals 17 residues. Germline V CDR1 and CDR2: LNHDA, SQIVND (reference sequence). CDR3: CASSSGHGIAAYYEQYF. CDR3 bases: TGTGCCAGTAGTAGCGGGCATGGTATAGCGGCCTACTACGAGCAGTACTTC.

The chain links TRBV5-1 to TRBJ2-1, with D maybe TRBD2 (6 bases). The V and J ends lost 0 bases and 14 bases respectively, with 12 bases between them. This CDR3 is 12 amino acids long. Germline loops: CDR1 SGHRS, CDR2 YFSETQ. CDR3 coding DNA: TGCGCCAGCAGCTTGGACCAGGGCGGGGAGTTCTTC. Protein: CASSLDQGGEFF.

This rearrangement joins TRBV5-6 to TRBJ2-5; tentative D call: TRBD1 (6 bases). The CDR3 extends over 13 amino acids. The germline V and J ends were trimmed by 4 bases and 3 bases, with 10 bases remaining between them. CDR1 is SGHDT and CDR2 is YYEEEE in the germline V gene. The CDR3 sequence is CASSLWTEETQYF. In DNA form, the CDR3 reads TGTGCCAGCAGCCTATGGACAGAAGAGACCCAGTACTTC.

The rearrangement joins TRBV14 to TRBJ1-5; TRBD1 might be the D (6 bases). Germline V gene lookup returns CDR1 SGHDN and CDR2 FVKESK. V was pared by 3 bases and J by 5 bases, with 14 bases between. This CDR3 comprises 15 residues. The CDR3 DNA follows: TGTGCCAGCAGCCACGGGGGCGCGGGAGATCAGCCCCAGCATTTT. It is translated as CASSHGGAGDQPQHF.

This clone turned up a few times. The chain has TRBV19 and TRBJ1-6, with a weak D call TRBD1 (6 bases). CDR3 length: 14 residues. Trimming shortened V by 7 bases and J by 3 bases, and 10 bases separated the two germline ends. Germline V gene sequence: CDR1 LNHDA, CDR2 SQIVND (reference sequence). This CDR3 is CASTLTGYNSPLHF. The CDR3, as DNA: TGTGCCAGTACCCTGACAGGCTATAATTCACCCCTCCACTTT. The full variable domain, rest sourced from reference TRBV19 and TRBJ1-6, is DGGITQSPKYLFRKEGQNVTLSCEQNLNHDAMYWYRQDPGQGLRLIYYSQIVNDFQKGDIAEGYSVSREKKESFPLTVTSAQKNPTAFYLCASTLTGYNSPLHFGNGTRLTVT.

J is TRBJ2-3 and V is TRBV5-6; 10 bases match TRBD2. The ends lost 5 bases at V and 5 bases at J; junction bases unmatched: 14. CDR3 length: 17 residues. Germline CDR1 is SGHDT and CDR2 is YYEEEE. CDR3 nucleotide sequence: TGTGCCAGCAGATTTAGCGGGAGCGGGAGGGCCGTAGATACGCAGTATTTT. Amino acid sequence: CASRFSGSGRAVDTQYF. The full variable domain, with the rest looked up from reference TRBV5-6 and TRBJ2-3, is DAGVTQSPTHLIKTRGQQVTLRCSPKSGHDTVSWYQQALGQGPQFIFQYYEEEERQRGNFPDRFSGHQFPNYSSELNVNALLLGDSALYLCASRFSGSGRAVDTQYFGPGTRLTVL.

This chain connects TRBV28 to TRBJ1-5; TRBD1 matches 8 bases. The CDR3 totals 16 residues. The V segment lost 3 bases and the J segment 3 bases; nucleotides outside the gene matches: 7. Germline values: CDR1 MDHEN, CDR2 SYDVKM. CDR3 bases: TGTGCCAGCAGTTTGAGGAGTCAGGGGGCCAATCAGCCCCAGCATTTT. It translates to CASSLRSQGANQPQHF. The full variable domain, its missing parts supplied by reference TRBV28 and TRBJ1-5, is DVKVTQSSRYLVKRTGEKVFLECVQDMDHENMFWYRQDPGLGLRLIYFSYDVKMKEKGDIPEGYSVSREKKERFSLILESASTNQTSMYLCASSLRSQGANQPQHFGDGTRLSIL.

A few counts support this clone. The J gene is TRBJ2-3, the V gene TRBV27; no clear D. The CDR3 has 12 amino acids. V was pared by 3 bases and J by 6 bases, with 7 bases between. Looked up from germline, CDR1 is MNHEY and CDR2 is SMNVEV (reference sequence). The CDR3 DNA is TGTGCCAGCAGTTTCTCCGGGGATACGCAGTATTTT. It is translated as CASSFSGDTQYF.

The J gene is TRBJ2-1, the V gene TRBV30; 9 bases align to TRBD2. The V segment lost 0 bases and the J segment 5 bases; nucleotides outside the gene matches: 8. CDR3 length: 16 amino acids. CDR1 is GTSNPN, CDR2 SVGIG, per germline (reference sequence). CDR3 nucleotides: TGTGCCTGGAGTGTACACGACTTAGCGGGGGACAATGAGCAGTTCTTC. Translating gives CAWSVHDLAGDNEQFF.

This chain links TRBV28 with TRBJ2-1, with 10 bases lining up with TRBD1. Germline V lookup: CDR1 MDHEN, CDR2 SYDVKM. The trim removed 4 bases at V and 5 bases at J, leaving 2 bases unmatched. CDR3 length: 14 residues. This CDR3 is CASSSGTGDNEQFF. The CDR3, as DNA: TGTGCCAGCAGTTCCGGGACAGGGGACAATGAGCAGTTCTTC.

Here the CDR3 DNA reads TGTGCCAGCAGTGAAGGTCCCGAGCTGAGGTACGAGCAGTACTTC. Translating gives CASSEGPELRYEQYF. The V call is TRBV6-1, the J call TRBJ2-7; no clear D. Germline-derived CDR1 and CDR2 are MNHNS and SASEGT. The CDR3 has 15 residues. Trimming stripped 1 base from V and 4 bases from J, with 14 bases between.